These 7 T cell receptor beta chains originate from one sample sequenced in a study of a mutant IDH1 vaccine in newly diagnosed glioma. TCRdb's copy holds only in-frame clones and misses some; the assay was immunoSEQ multiplex PCR. The data contain about 66,000 clones, more than 80% of them singletons. Documented time point: week 11, during vaccination. Topical imiquimod was applied with each vaccine dose, which held 300 ug of mutant IDH1 20-mer peptide. These receptors lack a known antigen. Specimen: PBMCs, collected from a glioma patient whose treatment included an IDH1 peptide vaccine. These TCRs come from a man aged 30-40 years with glioma.

V is TRBV9 and J is TRBJ1-3; D might be TRBD1 (5 bases). Trimming removed 3 bases from V and 0 bases from J, with 10 bases in between. This CDR3 contains 15 residues. Germline V gene sequence: CDR1 SGDLS, CDR2 YYNGEE. As DNA, the CDR3 is TGTGCCAGCAGCGCCAGGGAAGACTCTGGAAACACCATATATTTT. It is translated as CASSAREDSGNTIYF.

The table lists this clone with a few counts. The chain employs TRBV10-1 and TRBJ1-1, with D maybe TRBD1 (5 bases). Germline values: CDR1 WNHNN, CDR2 SYGVQD (reference sequence). Trimming pared 6 bases from V and 2 bases from J, leaving 10 bases between. The CDR3 runs 13 residues. Here the CDR3 DNA reads TGCGCCAGCAGGGGACCGGGTAACACTGAAGCTTTCTTT. Translating it yields CASRGPGNTEAFF.

The rearrangement links TRBV28 to TRBJ2-7; possible D gene TRBD1, 6 bases. The germline gives CDR1 MDHEN, CDR2 SYDVKM. V gave up 7 bases and J gave up 0 bases, with 10 bases separating them. This CDR3 has 13 residues. CDR3 sequence: CASTPDSSYEQYF. The CDR3 DNA reads as TGTGCCAGCACCCCGGACAGCTCCTACGAGCAGTACTTC.

The chain combines TRBV27 with TRBJ2-5; D is perhaps TRBD1 (5 bases). CDR3 length: 15 amino acids. Germline assignment: CDR1 MNHEY and CDR2 SMNVEV (reference sequence). V gave up 5 bases and J gave up 5 bases, with 18 bases separating them. CDR3 nucleotide sequence: TGTGCCAGCAGTATCCGTCCAGGGTCTGTGGAGACCCAGTACTTC. This codes for CASSIRPGSVETQYF.

This CDR3 reads CASNAGANTGELFF. In nucleotides, the CDR3 is TGTGCCAGTAACGCGGGAGCGAACACCGGGGAGCTGTTTTTT. The gene calls are TRBV19 and TRBJ2-2; 7 bases match TRBD2. Looked up from germline, CDR1 is LNHDA and CDR2 is SQIVND (reference sequence). The ends lost 7 bases at V and 0 bases at J; junction bases unmatched: 2. The CDR3 extends over 14 amino acids.

The rearrangement joins TRBV2 to TRBJ1-1; TRBD1 matches 7 bases. V was pared by 7 bases and J by 1 base, with 9 bases of the junction left unmatched. The CDR3 contains 15 residues. Germline V gives CDR1 SNHLY, CDR2 FYNNEI. CDR3 in DNA: TGTGCCAGCAATGATCCGGGACAGAAGAACACTGAAGCTTTCTTT. Amino acids: CASNDPGQKNTEAFF.

This clone was detected only a few times. This chain links TRBV2 with TRBJ1-1, with 10 positions matching TRBD1. The CDR3 consists of 14 residues. Germline CDR1 reads SNHLY; CDR2 reads FYNNEI. Trimming cost V 7 bases and J 4 bases; bases outside gene matches: 6. CDR3 sequence (DNA): TGTGCCAGCAATGGGAGGACAGGGGGCACTGAAGCTTTCTTT. Encoded protein: CASNGRTGGTEAFF.